The 14 T cell receptor beta chains given below trace back to one sample, sequenced in a study of early T cells in non-severe SARS-CoV-2 infection. MiXCR, run by TCRdb on the 5' RACE reads, gives a single entry per CDR3 protein. The sample carries 30,000 to 40,000 distinct CDR3 sequences, under 8% recorded once. The material sequenced was whole blood, taken at baseline. The receptors originated from an adult who was a healthcare worker with PCR-confirmed SARS-CoV-2 infection or an uninfected control (not recorded which).

This chain uses TRBV6-2 or TRBV6-3 with TRBJ2-3, with TRBD2 matching over 8 bases. This CDR3 has 16 amino acids. V trimming: 4 bases; J trimming: 5 bases; junction bases outside the gene matches: 11. Germline V gene lookup returns CDR1 MNHEY and CDR2 SVGEGT. The CDR3 region has the DNA TGTGCCAGCAGTTTGACGGGAGGGCCAGCCGGAGATACGCAGTATTTT. The encoded protein is CASSLTGGPAGDTQYF.

This clonotype was detected many times. This chain joins TRBV29-1 and TRBJ2-2; D possibly corresponds to TRBD1 (5 bases). In germline, CDR1 is SQVTM, CDR2 ANQGSEA. Trimming left V 5 bases short and J 1 base short, with 17 bases between. CDR3 length equals 16 residues. The CDR3 DNA reads as TGCAGCGTTCAATCGAGGACACCCCTGAACACCGGGGAGCTGTTTTTT. The encoded protein is CSVQSRTPLNTGELFF.

This clonotype was seen many times. This chain connects TRBV5-1 to TRBJ2-7; D is possibly TRBD1 (5 bases). Germline CDR1 is SGHRS and CDR2 is YFSETQ. V lost 4 bases, J lost 3 bases, and 20 bases lay in between. The CDR3 length is 16 residues. CDR3: CASSPEGHKGIYEQYF. The CDR3 nucleotides are TGCGCCAGCAGCCCCGAAGGACATAAGGGGATCTACGAGCAGTACTTC.

Ten or more counts support this clonotype. This chain joins TRBV7-9 and TRBJ1-1; 7 bases match TRBD1. The CDR3 loop spans 15 amino acids. The ends lost 4 bases at V and 7 bases at J; junction bases unmatched: 12. From germline, CDR1 is SEHNR and CDR2 FQNEAQ (reference sequence). For the CDR3, the DNA is TGTGCCAGCAGCTCAAACCGGGACAGCGTAGATGAAGCTTTCTTT. This codes for CASSSNRDSVDEAFF.

This clonotype occurred many times. The V and J genes are TRBV25-1 and TRBJ2-5; D call uncertain. The germline V gene encodes CDR1 MGHDK and CDR2 SYGVNS. V dropped 6 bases and J dropped 3 bases, with 11 bases sitting between them. The CDR3 consists of 13 residues. CDR3 sequence (DNA): TGTGCCAGCAGCTCTAGTTCGGAAGAGACCCAGTACTTC. It yields the protein CASSSSSEETQYF.

The chain carries TRBV15 and TRBJ2-3, with D maybe TRBD2 (6 bases). The CDR3 totals 14 residues. Trimming removed 5 bases from V and 3 bases from J, with 12 bases in between. Germline CDR1 is LNHNV and CDR2 is YYDKDF (reference sequence). For the CDR3, the DNA is TGTGCCACCAGCTCCGGAGGAGGGACAGATACGCAGTATTTT. Translation: CATSSGGGTDTQYF.

This clonotype appeared many times. V is TRBV28 and J is TRBJ2-3; a possible D gene is TRBD1 (7 bases). CDR3 length: 14 amino acids. Germline assignment: CDR1 MDHEN and CDR2 SYDVKM. Trimming cost V 11 bases and J 1 base, with 16 bases left between them. The CDR3 DNA sequence: TGTGCCTCAGGGGGACTGCTTGGCACAGATACGCAGTATTTT. It translates to CASGGLLGTDTQYF.

The chain joins TRBV4-1 to TRBJ2-3; D is unclear. The V end lost 4 bases, the J end lost 5 bases, and 13 bases lay between the germline ends. The CDR3 runs 14 residues. Germline-derived CDR1 and CDR2 are MGHRA and YSYEKL. In DNA, the CDR3 is TGCGCCAGCAGCCCCCCAGTTGTTGTAGATACGCAGTATTTT. This translates into CASSPPVVVDTQYF.

The chain employs TRBV3-1 and TRBJ2-5; a weak D match, TRBD2 (5 bases). V was clipped by 3 bases and J by 3 bases, with 11 bases between them. This CDR3 is 14 amino acids long. The germline gives CDR1 LGHDT, CDR2 YNNKEL (reference sequence). In DNA form, the CDR3 reads TGTGCCAGCAGCCAGAGTCGAGCGGAAGAGACCCAGTACTTC. Translating gives CASSQSRAEETQYF.

The table lists this clonotype with many counts. The rearrangement joins TRBV5-6 to TRBJ1-5, with 11 bases identical to TRBD1. Germline V lookup: CDR1 SGHDT, CDR2 YYEEEE. Germline trimming cut 4 bases from V and 5 bases from J; bases unmatched to any gene: 5. This CDR3 is 15 amino acids long. DNA for the CDR3: TGTGCCAGCAGCACAAAGGACAGGGGGCATCAGCCCCAGCATTTT. Encoded protein: CASSTKDRGHQPQHF.

This clonotype was detected many times. The V and J genes are TRBV7-8 and TRBJ2-5; no definite D call. The CDR3 length is 13 residues. Germline CDR1 reads SGHVS; CDR2 reads FQNEAQ. V lost 4 bases and J lost 4, with 10 bases in between. In DNA form, the CDR3 reads TGTGCCAGCAGCTCACGTTGGGGAGAGACCCAGTACTTC. The encoded protein is CASSSRWGETQYF.

CDR3 in DNA: TGCAGTGCCAAGGACCTCCGGACCCAGTACTTC. Translation gives CSAKDLRTQYF. J is TRBJ2-5 and V is TRBV20-1; no clear D. With 6 bases removed from V and 7 bases from J, the gap between germline ends came to 12 bases. This CDR3 is built from 11 residues. Germline V CDR1 and CDR2: DFQATT, SNEGSKA (reference sequence).

This clonotype was detected only a few times. The rearrangement links TRBV9 to TRBJ1-1, with a tentative D call TRBD1 (5 bases). V was shortened by 4 bases and J by 6 bases, with 16 bases between the two germline ends. Germline CDR1 is SGDLS and CDR2 is YYNGEE. This CDR3 contains 14 residues. CDR3 in amino acids: CASSPDSTFAEAFF. CDR3 in DNA: TGTGCCAGCAGCCCCGACAGTACTTTCGCTGAAGCTTTCTTT. Together with reference TRBV9 and TRBJ1-1, the CDR3 gives the full variable domain: DSGVTQTPKHLITATGQRVTLRCSPRSGDLSVYWYQQSLDQGLQFLIQYYNGEERAKGNILERFSAQQFPDLHSELNLSSLELGDSALYFCASSPDSTFAEAFFGQGTRLTVV.

This clonotype was detected ten times or more. The chain recombines TRBV7-9 with TRBJ2-3, with 10 bases that match TRBD2. Trimming removed 2 bases from V and 4 bases from J; junction bases left unmatched: 12. Germline CDR1 is SEHNR and CDR2 is FQNEAQ (reference sequence). The CDR3 consists of 18 residues. The CDR3, as DNA: TGTGCCAGCAGCTTACTGGCGAGCCTAGCGGGAGCCCCAGATACGCAGTATTTT. As protein: CASSLLASLAGAPDTQYF.